Each of the 27 T cell receptor beta chains below was sequenced from the same sample in a study of T cell responses to AZD1222 COVID-19 vaccine. Clones were read by immunoSEQ multiplex PCR, and TCRdb kept only the in-frame ones, dropping some. Among approximately 120,000 clones listed, 91% were seen once. The specimen comprised peripheral blood, sampled on day 0 of AZD1222 vaccination. The receptors were sampled from an adult in good health.

V gene TRBV25-1 combines with J gene TRBJ1-1; the D gene is possibly TRBD1 (5 bases). This CDR3 contains 13 residues. Trimming pared 3 bases from V and 3 bases from J, leaving 8 bases between. Germline V CDR1 and CDR2: MGHDK, SYGVNS. The CDR3 nucleotides are TGTGCCAGCAGTGACAGGGTTTACACTGAAGCTTTCTTT. It specifies CASSDRVYTEAFF. Drawing the rest from reference TRBV25-1 and TRBJ1-1, the complete variable domain is EADIYQTPRYLVIGTGKKITLECSQTMGHDKMYWYQQDPGMELHLIHYSYGVNSTEKGDLSSESTVSRIRTEHFPLTLESARPSHTSQYLCASSDRVYTEAFFGQGTRLTVV.

The J gene is TRBJ2-3, the V gene TRBV5-4, with TRBD2 matching 13 bases. Germline loops: CDR1 SGHNT, CDR2 YYREEE (reference sequence). V gave up 2 bases and J gave up 2 bases; unmatched junction bases: 2. The CDR3 has 16 amino acids. Here the CDR3 reads CASSLGTSGTTDTQYF. DNA for the CDR3: TGTGCCAGCAGCTTAGGGACTAGCGGGACCACAGATACGCAGTATTTT.

The table lists this clone with a count of one. The chain joins TRBV6-6 to TRBJ1-1; D is undetermined. V lost 5 bases and J 10 bases, leaving 14 bases between the germline ends. CDR3 size: 12 residues. Germline assignment: CDR1 MNHNY and CDR2 SVGAGI (reference sequence). DNA for the CDR3: TGTGCCAGCAGTCCCTTGGGCCTTAGAGCTTTCTTT. This encodes CASSPLGLRAFF.

The chain couples TRBV6-5 to TRBJ1-3; 9 bases fit TRBD1. Per the germline V gene, CDR1 is MNHEY and CDR2 is SVGAGI. V lost 0 bases and J lost 1; bases outside the gene matches: 1. CDR3 size: 16 residues. DNA of the CDR3: TGTGCCAGCAGTTACTCGGGGACAGGGTCTGGAAACACCATATATTTT. This codes for CASSYSGTGSGNTIYF.

The V and J genes are TRBV6-6 and TRBJ1-5, with 7 bases identical to TRBD1. V was clipped by 6 bases and J by 7 bases; unmatched bases: 6. Germline CDR1 and CDR2: MNHNY and SVGAGI (reference sequence). The CDR3 loop spans 13 amino acids. CDR3 amino acids: CASRRQGGQPQHF. CDR3 DNA: TGTGCCAGCAGACGTCAGGGGGGCCAGCCCCAGCATTTT.

The chain uses TRBV6-5 and TRBJ1-1; D not certain. Deletions cut 1 base from V and 0 bases from J, with 9 bases between. This CDR3 has 15 amino acids. Germline lookup yields CDR1 MNHEY and CDR2 SVGAGI. The CDR3 DNA is TGTGCCAGCAGTTACTATGGGGTCATGAACACTGAAGCTTTCTTT. Its protein product is CASSYYGVMNTEAFF.

The chain has TRBV3-1 (or the pseudogene TRBV3-2) and TRBJ1-5, with D hard to call. Germline assignment: CDR1 LGHDT and CDR2 YNNKEL (reference sequence). Trimming left V 0 bases short and J 6 bases short, with 6 bases between. CDR3 length: 13 amino acids. CDR3 DNA sequence: TGTGCCAGCAGCCAAGATTCGGTTCAGCCCCAGCATTTT. This sequence encodes CASSQDSVQPQHF.

The rearrangement links TRBV6-5 to TRBJ1-5; 9 nucleotides match TRBD1. Unmatched junction bases numbered 1, after V lost 4 bases and J lost 0 bases. This CDR3 contains 15 residues. Germline-derived CDR1 and CDR2 are MNHEY and SVGAGI. CDR3 DNA sequence: TGTGCCAGCAGTTGGACAGGGGATAGCAATCAGCCCCAGCATTTT. Translating gives CASSWTGDSNQPQHF.

The rearrangement links TRBV5-6 to TRBJ1-2; D is perhaps TRBD1 (5 bases). Trimming cost V 1 base and J 5 bases, with 18 bases left between them. CDR1 and CDR2 (germline): SGHDT, YYEEEE. The CDR3 is 16 residues long. As DNA, the CDR3 is TGTGCCAGCAGCTTGAGGTGGGACCTAACAGGATATGGCTACACCTTC. Translated: CASSLRWDLTGYGYTF.

This chain joins TRBV18 and TRBJ1-3; tentatively, D is TRBD1 (5 bases). The CDR3 length is 16 residues. The V end lost 2 bases, the J end lost 0 bases, and 11 bases lay between the germline ends. Germline V lookup: CDR1 KGHSH, CDR2 LQKENI. Written as DNA, the CDR3 is TGTGCCAGCTCACCAGTCACAGGACACTCTGGAAACACCATATATTTT. It yields the protein CASSPVTGHSGNTIYF.

The genes are TRBV11-2 and TRBJ2-1; 13 positions match TRBD2. There are 15 residues in the CDR3. Germline CDR1 and CDR2: SGHAT and FQNNGV. The junction had 5 bases not matched to a gene; V was cut back by 4 bases and J by 8 bases. CDR3 sequence (DNA): TGTGCCAGCAGCTCCGGGACTAGCGGGGTCTATGAGCAGTTCTTC. The encoded protein is CASSSGTSGVYEQFF.

The chain has TRBV7-2 and TRBJ2-3; D might be TRBD2 (6 bases). The CDR3 is 15 residues long. CDR1 is SGHTA and CDR2 is FQGNSA in the germline V gene. Trimming left V 5 bases short and J 2 bases short, with 14 bases between. The CDR3 loop reads CASSQNRGFTDTQYF. CDR3 sequence (DNA): TGTGCCAGCAGCCAAAATCGGGGGTTCACAGATACGCAGTATTTT. Using reference TRBV7-2 and TRBJ2-3 for the parts outside the CDR3, the full variable domain is GAGVSQSPSNKVTEKGKDVELRCDPISGHTALYWYRQSLGQGLEFLIYFQGNSAPDKSGLPSDRFSAERTGGSVSTLTIQRTQQEDSAVYLCASSQNRGFTDTQYFGPGTRLTVL.

The gene calls are TRBV11-1 and TRBJ2-5; TRBD1 matches at 10 bases. Looked up from germline, CDR1 is SGHAT and CDR2 is FQDESV (reference sequence). The CDR3 runs to 15 residues. The V segment lost 5 bases and the J segment 4 bases; nucleotides outside the gene matches: 7. CDR3 nucleotides: TGTGCCAGCAGCCCTAGACAGGGGGCTCGAGAGACCCAGTACTTC. Encoded protein: CASSPRQGARETQYF.

V is TRBV7-2 and J is TRBJ1-2, with D unresolved. The CDR3 extends over 14 amino acids. Germline V gene sequence: CDR1 SGHTA, CDR2 FQGNSA. Trimming took 1 base from V and 0 from J, leaving 6 bases between them. Written as DNA, the CDR3 is TGTGCCAGCAGCTTAGGACCGACTAACTATGGCTACACCTTC. Its protein product is CASSLGPTNYGYTF.

The chain employs TRBV15 and TRBJ2-7; a possible D gene is TRBD1 (5 bases). The V gene's germline CDR1 is LNHNV and CDR2 YYDKDF (reference sequence). Between the trimmed V and J ends, which lost 0 bases and 2 bases, there was a span of 17 bases. CDR3 length equals 17 residues. CDR3 bases: TGTGCCACCAGCAGAGATCGGGTAAACAGGCATCCCTACGAGCAGTACTTC. Protein product: CATSRDRVNRHPYEQYF.

The chain recombines TRBV3-1 (or the pseudogene TRBV3-2) with TRBJ2-1; no clear D. This CDR3 is built from 11 residues. V lost 6 bases and J lost 3, with 3 bases in between. The V gene's germline CDR1 is LGHDT and CDR2 YNNKEL (reference sequence). CDR3 coding DNA: TGTGCCAGCAGACTCTACAATGAGCAGTTCTTC. This codes for CASRLYNEQFF.

This chain links TRBV18 with TRBJ1-5, with unresolved D. This CDR3 comprises 16 residues. The V and J ends lost 3 bases and 3 bases respectively, with 15 bases between them. Germline values: CDR1 KGHSH, CDR2 LQKENI. CDR3 in amino acids: CASSPASAGSNQPQHF. For the CDR3, the DNA is TGTGCCAGCTCACCTGCATCGGCCGGATCCAATCAGCCCCAGCATTTT. Using reference TRBV18 and TRBJ1-5 for the parts outside the CDR3, the full variable domain is NAGVMQNPRHLVRRRGQEARLRCSPMKGHSHVYWYRQLPEEGLKFMVYLQKENIIDESGMPKERFSAEFPKEGPSILRIQQVVRGDSAAYFCASSPASAGSNQPQHFGDGTRLSIL.

This clone was picked up one time. The chain is built from TRBV16 and TRBJ2-7, with 8 bases aligning to TRBD1. The CDR3 totals 16 residues. Trimming took 0 bases from V and 3 from J; bases not matched to a gene: 7. CDR1 is KGHSY and CDR2 is FQNENV in the germline V gene. As DNA, the CDR3 is TGTGCCAGCAGCCAATCTCGGACAGGGACAAGCTACGAGCAGTACTTC. As protein: CASSQSRTGTSYEQYF.

This sequence joins TRBV2 and TRBJ2-1; the D is unclear. The CDR3 extends over 14 amino acids. Germline V gives CDR1 SNHLY, CDR2 FYNNEI. V lost 6 bases and J 1 base, leaving 10 bases between the germline ends. The CDR3 DNA follows: TGTGCCAGCAGGAAAGCAGGATCCTACAATGAGCAGTTCTTC. It is translated as CASRKAGSYNEQFF.

The rearrangement uses TRBV7-9 and TRBJ1-5; no definite D call. Trimming left V 4 bases short and J 5 bases short, with 12 bases between. CDR1 and CDR2 (germline): SEHNR, FQNEAQ (reference sequence). CDR3 length: 14 residues. This CDR3 is CASSSMAMYQPQHF. CDR3 nucleotide sequence: TGTGCCAGCAGCTCGATGGCCATGTATCAGCCCCAGCATTTT.

The chain uses TRBV7-2 and TRBJ1-5; perhaps TRBD1 as D (6 bases). CDR3 size: 15 residues. V was clipped by 1 base and J by 3 bases, with 10 bases between them. Germline CDR1 is SGHTA and CDR2 is FQGNSA. The CDR3 spells CASSLEQGFNQPQHF. The CDR3 coding sequence is TGTGCCAGCAGCTTAGAACAGGGTTTCAATCAGCCCCAGCATTTT.

The rearrangement joins TRBV4-1 to TRBJ1-5, with D perhaps TRBD1 (6 bases). V lost 3 bases and J lost 5, with 14 bases in between. CDR3 size: 15 residues. Germline V lookup: CDR1 MGHRA, CDR2 YSYEKL. The CDR3 loop reads CASSQWGQRDQPQHF. The CDR3 DNA reads TGCGCCAGCAGCCAGTGGGGGCAGAGGGATCAGCCCCAGCATTTT.

The chain joins TRBV27 to TRBJ2-7; 9 bases agree with TRBD1. J lost 2 bases, V lost 8 bases, and 13 bases had no gene match. CDR3 length: 16 amino acids. Looked up from germline, CDR1 is MNHEY and CDR2 is SMNVEV (reference sequence). CDR3 sequence (DNA): TGTGCCAGCCACCCCGGTTCCGGGACAGGGCCCTACGAGCAGTACTTC. It codes for CASHPGSGTGPYEQYF.

This sequence joins TRBV7-2 and TRBJ1-1; D gene uncertain. V lost 5 bases, J lost 11 bases, and 18 bases lay in between. Germline lookup yields CDR1 SGHTA and CDR2 FQGNSA. The CDR3 has 13 residues. This chain's CDR3 is CASSALGPGLAFF. In DNA, the CDR3 is TGTGCCAGCAGCGCCCTCGGTCCGGGTTTGGCTTTCTTT. Together with reference TRBV7-2 and TRBJ1-1, the CDR3 gives the full variable domain: GAGVSQSPSNKVTEKGKDVELRCDPISGHTALYWYRQSLGQGLEFLIYFQGNSAPDKSGLPSDRFSAERTGGSVSTLTIQRTQQEDSAVYLCASSALGPGLAFFGQGTRLTVV.

The CDR3 DNA is TGTGCCAGCAGTTTGGGGGTTGCCAAAAACATTCAGTACTTC. Protein product: CASSLGVAKNIQYF. The chain couples TRBV27 to TRBJ2-4; D is possibly TRBD1 or TRBD2 (5 bases each). CDR3 length equals 14 residues. Looked up from germline, CDR1 is MNHEY and CDR2 is SMNVEV (reference sequence). Trimming stripped 3 bases from V and 1 base from J, with 7 bases between.

V usage is TRBV18 and J usage is TRBJ1-1; no reliable D call. This CDR3 is built from 14 residues. Between the trimmed V and J ends, which lost 5 bases and 1 base, there was a span of 11 bases. In germline, CDR1 is KGHSH, CDR2 LQKENI. For the CDR3, the DNA is TGTGCCAGCTCATCGTTAGCATCGAACACTGAAGCTTTCTTT. Encoded protein: CASSSLASNTEAFF.

The chain combines TRBV4-3 with TRBJ2-7; D might be TRBD1 (5 bases). V lost 0 bases and J lost 5, with 14 bases in between. CDR3 length: 15 residues. Looked up from germline, CDR1 is LGHNA and CDR2 is YSLEER. The CDR3 here is CASSQDGNRMNEQYF. DNA for the CDR3: TGCGCCAGCAGCCAAGATGGGAACAGGATGAACGAGCAGTACTTC.